These 8 T cell receptor beta chains originate from one sample sequenced in a study of shared clonotypes between healthy human individuals. CD45RO negativity and positive selection for CCR7 defined naive CD8 cells, a population that excluded terminally differentiated effector memory CD45RA+ cells. This table comes from immunoSEQ multiplex PCR, and its TCRdb copy is limited to in-frame clones, with some not included. Among about 2 million clones listed, about 95% were seen once. Sequenced: naive CD8+ T cells sorted from blood. These receptors originate from a man between 18 and 35 years old in good health.

The genes are TRBV7-9 and TRBJ2-1, with D maybe TRBD1 (5 bases). Germline CDR1 is SEHNR and CDR2 is FQNEAQ (reference sequence). There are 13 residues in the CDR3. The V end lost 6 bases, the J end lost 7 bases, and 13 bases lay between the germline ends. CDR3 region: CASRPLGVNEQFF. For the CDR3, the DNA is TGTGCCAGCAGACCGCTAGGGGTGAATGAGCAGTTCTTC.

In its sample, this clone was seen a few times. V and J are TRBV30 and TRBJ2-7, with D uncertain. Trimming stripped 5 bases from V and 6 bases from J, with 11 bases between. The CDR3 has 11 residues. CDR1 and CDR2 (germline): GTSNPN, SVGIG (reference sequence). The CDR3 here is CAWADGLEQYF. CDR3 DNA: TGTGCCTGGGCGGACGGCCTCGAGCAGTACTTC.

The chain has TRBV7-2 and TRBJ2-7; TRBD2 matches at 11 bases. The CDR3 contains 17 residues. V shed 5 bases and J 4 bases; nucleotides not matched to a gene: 13. Germline CDR1 and CDR2: SGHTA and FQGNSA. CDR3 in DNA: TGTGCCAGCAGCCCCTTCAGTAGCGGGGGGGCCTTGTACGAGCAGTACTTC. Residues: CASSPFSSGGALYEQYF.

V gene TRBV30 combines with J gene TRBJ2-2; a possible D gene is TRBD2 (5 bases). The CDR3 totals 11 residues. Germline V gene sequence: CDR1 GTSNPN, CDR2 SVGIG (reference sequence). The ends were cut back, 3 bases at V and 8 bases at J, with 7 bases in the middle. The DNA for the CDR3 is TGTGCCTGGAGCATAGCGGGGGAGCTGTTTTTT. Protein sequence: CAWSIAGELFF.

The chain joins TRBV6-6 to TRBJ2-3, with 8 bases fitting TRBD2. Trimming removed 6 bases from V and 3 bases from J; junction bases left unmatched: 11. Germline values: CDR1 MNHNY, CDR2 SVGAGI (reference sequence). The CDR3 is 16 amino acids. The CDR3 coding sequence is TGTGCCAGCAGCCTGACTAGGCGGGAGGTGACAGATACGCAGTATTTT. This codes for CASSLTRREVTDTQYF.

This sequence joins TRBV11-3 and TRBJ1-5; 12 bases agree with TRBD1. After removal of 0 bases from V and 5 bases from J, the junction contained 5 bases not matched to a gene. This CDR3 has 17 amino acids. Germline V gene lookup returns CDR1 SGHNT and CDR2 YENEEA. The CDR3 DNA follows: TGTGCCAGCAGCTTAGAGTTGGGACAGGGGGCTGATCAGCCCCAGCATTTT. Its protein product is CASSLELGQGADQPQHF. The full variable domain, completed using reference TRBV11-3 and TRBJ1-5, is EAGVVQSPRYKIIEKKQPVAFWCNPISGHNTLYWYLQNLGQGPELLIRYENEEAVDDSQLPKDRFSAERLKGVDSTLKIQPAELGDSAVYLCASSLELGQGADQPQHFGDGTRLSIL.

The V gene is TRBV6-6, the J gene TRBJ2-4, with D tentatively TRBD2 (5 bases). CDR3 length: 16 residues. V lost 4 bases and J 1 base, leaving 14 bases between the germline ends. From germline, CDR1 is MNHNY and CDR2 SVGAGI (reference sequence). The CDR3 spells CASSWMAEVAKNIQYF. CDR3 in DNA: TGTGCCAGCAGTTGGATGGCGGAGGTCGCCAAAAACATTCAGTACTTC.

The chain has TRBV13 and TRBJ1-2; D gene ambiguous. The CDR3 is 14 amino acids. Germline V gene lookup returns CDR1 PRHDT and CDR2 FYEKMQ (reference sequence). Trimming removed 4 bases at V and 7 bases at J, with 16 bases between. The CDR3 region is CASSSIGSNSGYTF. CDR3 in DNA: TGTGCCAGCAGCTCTATTGGATCTAATTCTGGCTACACCTTC.